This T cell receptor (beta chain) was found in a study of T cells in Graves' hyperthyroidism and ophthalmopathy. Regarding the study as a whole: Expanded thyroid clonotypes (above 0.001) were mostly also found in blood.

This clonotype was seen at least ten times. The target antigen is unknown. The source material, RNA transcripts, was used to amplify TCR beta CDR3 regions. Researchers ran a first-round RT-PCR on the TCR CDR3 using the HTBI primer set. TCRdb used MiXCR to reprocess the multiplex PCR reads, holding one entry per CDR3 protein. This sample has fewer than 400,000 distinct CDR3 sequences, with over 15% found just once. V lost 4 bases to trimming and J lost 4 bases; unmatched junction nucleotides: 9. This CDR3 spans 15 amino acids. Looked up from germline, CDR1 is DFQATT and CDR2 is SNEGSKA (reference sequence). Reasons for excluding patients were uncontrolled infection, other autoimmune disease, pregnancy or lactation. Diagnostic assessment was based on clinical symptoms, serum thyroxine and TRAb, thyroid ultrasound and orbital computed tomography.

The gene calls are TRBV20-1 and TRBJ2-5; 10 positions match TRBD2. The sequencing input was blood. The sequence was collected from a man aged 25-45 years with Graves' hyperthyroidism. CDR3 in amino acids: CSATSASGSPETQYF. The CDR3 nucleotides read TGCAGTGCTACCTCGGCTAGCGGGAGTCCAGAGACCCAGTACTTC.